In this sample, the clone carrying this T cell receptor (beta chain) turned up a few times. Its antigen is currently unknown. The libraries were made with immunoSEQ version 4 in survey mode. Sequencing used immunoSEQ multiplex PCR; TCRdb keeps in-frame clones, though not all of them. This sample yields about 21,000 clones, of which approximately 80% are seen a single time; 6% to 7% belongs to the top ten. The data are from a study of persistence of HIV-infected CD4 T cells. Stimulation used about 9.5 ug/mL lysate from CMV-infected fibroblasts. Sorting selected CD4+ T cells upregulating both CD40 ligand and CD69. For at least 4 years, plasma HIV-1 RNA was undetectable (<50 copies/mL). PBMCs were depleted of CD8+ T cells before stimulation. Whole-study findings and limits: CMV- and Gag-responding cells had lower TCRbeta richness than CD3/CD28-responding cells. Rare CMV-responding cells carrying HIV-1 proviruses were not analyzed separately for TCR.

In germline, CDR1 is SGHRS, CDR2 YFSETQ. Trimming removed 5 bases at V and 1 base at J, with 9 bases between. The CDR3 covers 13 residues. The clonotype was recovered from an adult man with HIV who was CMV-seropositive. Sample: CD4+ T cells sorted from PBMCs after roughly 18-hour stimulation, taken from a patient who received antiretroviral therapy. This chain uses TRBV5-1 with TRBJ2-5, with D possibly TRBD2 on 5 matching bases. The CDR3 sequence is CASRDGVQETQYF. CDR3 sequence (DNA): TGCGCCAGCAGGGACGGGGTCCAAGAGACCCAGTACTTC.